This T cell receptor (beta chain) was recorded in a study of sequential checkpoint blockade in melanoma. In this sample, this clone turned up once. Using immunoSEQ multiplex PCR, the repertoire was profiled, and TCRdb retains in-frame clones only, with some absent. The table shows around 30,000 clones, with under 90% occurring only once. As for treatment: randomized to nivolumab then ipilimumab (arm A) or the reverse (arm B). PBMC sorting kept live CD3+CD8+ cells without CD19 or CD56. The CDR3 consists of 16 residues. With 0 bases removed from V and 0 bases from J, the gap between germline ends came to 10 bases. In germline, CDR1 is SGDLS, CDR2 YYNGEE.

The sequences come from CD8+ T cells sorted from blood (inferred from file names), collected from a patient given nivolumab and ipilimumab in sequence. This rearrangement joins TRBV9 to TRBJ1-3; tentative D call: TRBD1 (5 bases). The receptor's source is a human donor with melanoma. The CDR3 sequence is CASSVVSGYSGNTIYF. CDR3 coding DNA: TGTGCCAGCAGCGTAGTCTCAGGGTACTCTGGAAACACCATATATTTT.